These T cell receptor beta chains were read from a single sample in a study of Ad26.COV2.S vaccination and SARS-CoV-2 variants. The table came from immunoSEQ multiplex PCR; TCRdb's copy has only in-frame clones and leaves some out. The table includes about 350,000 clones, 75% to 90% detected once. Sequencing was performed on peripheral blood, taken in a trial of Ad26.COV2.S vaccine versus placebo. All receptors come from a person between 18 and 59 years old who received the Ad26.COV2.S COVID-19 vaccine or a placebo. CDR3s include the opening cysteine and the closing phenylalanine or tryptophan. The order of the fields is CDR3 DNA, CDR3 protein, CDR3 length, D gene, V gene, J gene, clone size. The D gene is left open where the match is weak. The size entry is marked missing in some rows and otherwise reads once, few, many or a size class.

CDR3 DNA: TGTGCCAGCAGTTCGCCGGGACAGGGGGCGCGTAATGAGCAGTTCTTC; CDR3 protein: CASSSPGQGARNEQFF; CDR3 length: 16; D gene: TRBD1; V gene: TRBV6-5; J gene: TRBJ2-1; clone size: few
CDR3 DNA: TGCGCCAGCAGCCAAGCAGAGATTTCCTACGAGCAGTACTTC; CDR3 protein: CASSQAEISYEQYF; CDR3 length: 14; D gene: -; V gene: TRBV4-1; J gene: TRBJ2-7; clone size: -
CDR3 DNA: TGTGCCAGCAGCCTTTATCTCCGTAATTCACCCCTCCACTTT; CDR3 protein: CASSLYLRNSPLHF; CDR3 length: 14; D gene: -; V gene: TRBV27; J gene: TRBJ1-6; clone size: -
CDR3 DNA: TGCGCCAGCAGCCTTAGCGGGGGGGCCGGAGAGACCCAGTACTTC; CDR3 protein: CASSLSGGAGETQYF; CDR3 length: 15; D gene: TRBD2; V gene: TRBV4-3; J gene: TRBJ2-5; clone size: -
CDR3 DNA: TGTGCCAGCAGCTTACGGTCTGGTGGGCAGAACACCGGGGAGCTGTTTTTT; CDR3 protein: CASSLRSGGQNTGELFF; CDR3 length: 17; D gene: -; V gene: TRBV7-2; J gene: TRBJ2-2; clone size: -
CDR3 DNA: TGTGCCAGCAGCCGGACCGGGTATAGCGGGAGGACGTTTGAGCAGTTCTTC; CDR3 protein: CASSRTGYSGRTFEQFF; CDR3 length: 17; D gene: TRBD2; V gene: TRBV27; J gene: TRBJ2-1; clone size: -
CDR3 DNA: TGTGCCAGCAGTTTCGGGGTTGGCCGGTTCAATCAGCCCCAGCATTTT; CDR3 protein: CASSFGVGRFNQPQHF; CDR3 length: 16; D gene: -; V gene: TRBV28; J gene: TRBJ1-5; clone size: -
CDR3 DNA: TGCGCCAGCAGCTCGGGGGGTAGCGGGGCCATCTACGAGCAGTACTTC; CDR3 protein: CASSSGGSGAIYEQYF; CDR3 length: 16; D gene: TRBD2; V gene: TRBV5-1; J gene: TRBJ2-7; clone size: -
CDR3 DNA: TGTGCCACCAGTGATCCGCTAGCGGGAGGGCCCGGCAATGAGCAGTTCTTC; CDR3 protein: CATSDPLAGGPGNEQFF; CDR3 length: 17; D gene: TRBD2; V gene: TRBV24-1; J gene: TRBJ2-1; clone size: -
CDR3 DNA: TGTGCCACCAGCTCCGGGACAGGGTTAAAGAATGAAAAACTGTTTTTT; CDR3 protein: CATSSGTGLKNEKLFF; CDR3 length: 16; D gene: TRBD1; V gene: TRBV24-1; J gene: TRBJ1-4; clone size: -
CDR3 DNA: TGTGCCAGCAGCCCCGGGACTGAGTTCCGCTACACCTTC; CDR3 protein: CASSPGTEFRYTF; CDR3 length: 13; D gene: -; V gene: TRBV3-1/TRBV3-2; J gene: TRBJ1-2; clone size: -
CDR3 DNA: TGTGCCAGCAGCCGTTCTCCAGTGTCCCCTAACTATGGCTACACCTTC; CDR3 protein: CASSRSPVSPNYGYTF; CDR3 length: 16; D gene: -; V gene: TRBV11-2; J gene: TRBJ1-2; clone size: -
CDR3 DNA: TGTGCCAGCAGTTCCTGGACAGGGGGCCAAGAGACCCAGTACTTC; CDR3 protein: CASSSWTGGQETQYF; CDR3 length: 15; D gene: TRBD1; V gene: TRBV28; J gene: TRBJ2-5; clone size: once
CDR3 DNA: TGCAGCGTTGGGGCAGGGGGTACCTCGGAGCCCCAGCATTTT; CDR3 protein: CSVGAGGTSEPQHF; CDR3 length: 14; D gene: TRBD1; V gene: TRBV29-1; J gene: TRBJ1-5; clone size: -
CDR3 DNA: TGCGCCAGCAGCGGAGGACTAGCGGGAGAGGGTGAGCAGTTCTTC; CDR3 protein: CASSGGLAGEGEQFF; CDR3 length: 15; D gene: TRBD2; V gene: TRBV5-1; J gene: TRBJ2-1; clone size: -
CDR3 DNA: TGTGCCAGCAGCTCTGACATATCCACCTACAATGAGCAGTTCTTC; CDR3 protein: CASSSDISTYNEQFF; CDR3 length: 15; D gene: -; V gene: TRBV7-2; J gene: TRBJ2-1; clone size: -
CDR3 DNA: TGTGCCAGCAGTTACGGCGGACAGCCCCAGCATTTT; CDR3 protein: CASSYGGQPQHF; CDR3 length: 12; D gene: -; V gene: TRBV6-2/TRBV6-3; J gene: TRBJ1-5; clone size: -
CDR3 DNA: TGTGCCAGCAGCTCGAGCGGGGCCTCCTACAATGAGCAGTTCTTC; CDR3 protein: CASSSSGASYNEQFF; CDR3 length: 15; D gene: TRBD2; V gene: TRBV11-2; J gene: TRBJ2-1; clone size: -
CDR3 DNA: TGTGCCATCAGTGACCCTGGACAGGGCTCCTATGGCTACACCTTC; CDR3 protein: CAISDPGQGSYGYTF; CDR3 length: 15; D gene: TRBD1; V gene: TRBV10-3; J gene: TRBJ1-2; clone size: -
CDR3 DNA: TGTGCCAGCATCTTCAGGGGAGACACTGAAGCTTTCTTT; CDR3 protein: CASIFRGDTEAFF; CDR3 length: 13; D gene: -; V gene: TRBV28; J gene: TRBJ1-1; clone size: once
CDR3 DNA: TGTGCCAGCTCACCACCGACTGCGAACACCGGGGAGCTGTTTTTT; CDR3 protein: CASSPPTANTGELFF; CDR3 length: 15; D gene: -; V gene: TRBV18; J gene: TRBJ2-2; clone size: -
CDR3 DNA: TGTGCCAGCAGTTACTCGATAACGGCTGCCAATGAGCAGTTCTTC; CDR3 protein: CASSYSITAANEQFF; CDR3 length: 15; D gene: -; V gene: TRBV6-5; J gene: TRBJ2-1; clone size: -
CDR3 DNA: TGTGCCAGCAGCACCACTAGCGGGGGAAGGTACGAGCAGTACTTC; CDR3 protein: CASSTTSGGRYEQYF; CDR3 length: 15; D gene: TRBD2; V gene: TRBV6-5; J gene: TRBJ2-7; clone size: -
CDR3 DNA: TGTGCCAGCAGTGAAGCGACAGGTAGCCTACAAGAGACCCAGTACTTC; CDR3 protein: CASSEATGSLQETQYF; CDR3 length: 16; D gene: -; V gene: TRBV6-1; J gene: TRBJ2-5; clone size: -
CDR3 DNA: TGTGCCAGCAGCTTGGCCGGCCTAGCGGGCGGGCATGAGCAGTTCTTC; CDR3 protein: CASSLAGLAGGHEQFF; CDR3 length: 16; D gene: TRBD2; V gene: TRBV5-6; J gene: TRBJ2-1; clone size: -
CDR3 DNA: TGCGCCAGCAGCCAAGAAGACCCAGGGGACAGGGGGTCGGTAGATACGCAGTATTTT; CDR3 protein: CASSQEDPGDRGSVDTQYF; CDR3 length: 19; D gene: TRBD1; V gene: TRBV4-3; J gene: TRBJ2-3; clone size: -
CDR3 DNA: TGTGCCAGCAGCCCGAGCCTAGCGGGGGGCCAAGAGACCCAGTACTTC; CDR3 protein: CASSPSLAGGQETQYF; CDR3 length: 16; D gene: TRBD2; V gene: TRBV7-2; J gene: TRBJ2-5; clone size: once
CDR3 DNA: TGTGCCAGCTCACCGCCTGACTATAATTCACCCCTCCACTTT; CDR3 protein: CASSPPDYNSPLHF; CDR3 length: 14; D gene: -; V gene: TRBV18; J gene: TRBJ1-6; clone size: -
CDR3 DNA: TGTGCCAGCAGCTTGTTATCGGGGCGTTGGGCCCACTATGGCTACACCTTC; CDR3 protein: CASSLLSGRWAHYGYTF; CDR3 length: 17; D gene: -; V gene: TRBV5-6; J gene: TRBJ1-2; clone size: few
CDR3 DNA: TGTGCCAGAAGCTTGGGGGACAGGGGATCCCAGCCCCAGCATTTT; CDR3 protein: CARSLGDRGSQPQHF; CDR3 length: 15; D gene: TRBD1; V gene: TRBV5-3; J gene: TRBJ1-5; clone size: -
CDR3 DNA: TGTGCCAGCAGCTTAGGGACGGCCCGGGTCTATGGCTACACCTTC; CDR3 protein: CASSLGTARVYGYTF; CDR3 length: 15; D gene: -; V gene: TRBV7-2; J gene: TRBJ1-2; clone size: -
CDR3 DNA: TGCAGTGCTAGTGGGACAGCTTCTGGGAGCTCACCCCTCCACTTT; CDR3 protein: CSASGTASGSSPLHF; CDR3 length: 15; D gene: TRBD1; V gene: TRBV20-1; J gene: TRBJ1-6; clone size: -
CDR3 DNA: TGTGCCAGTAGTTTTCTGGACGGGAACTATGGCTACACCTTC; CDR3 protein: CASSFLDGNYGYTF; CDR3 length: 14; D gene: -; V gene: TRBV19; J gene: TRBJ1-2; clone size: -
CDR3 DNA: TGTGCCACCTGGGGGCGCTCCCAATCTGAAGCTTTCTTT; CDR3 protein: CATWGRSQSEAFF; CDR3 length: 13; D gene: -; V gene: TRBV28; J gene: TRBJ1-1; clone size: -
CDR3 DNA: TGTGCCAGCAGCTCCGGGACACCCTACGAGCAGTACTTC; CDR3 protein: CASSSGTPYEQYF; CDR3 length: 13; D gene: -; V gene: TRBV28; J gene: TRBJ2-7; clone size: -
CDR3 DNA: TGTGCCAGCAGCTCAGGACTAGCGGGGGGCCGGGCCAAAAACATTCAGTACTTC; CDR3 protein: CASSSGLAGGRAKNIQYF; CDR3 length: 18; D gene: TRBD2; V gene: TRBV7-6; J gene: TRBJ2-4; clone size: -
CDR3 DNA: TGTGCCAGCAGCTTAATGGGCACGAACCAAGAGACCCAGTACTTC; CDR3 protein: CASSLMGTNQETQYF; CDR3 length: 15; D gene: -; V gene: TRBV7-9; J gene: TRBJ2-5; clone size: once
CDR3 DNA: TGTGCCAGCAGCTCACTGAATACAGGGTTGGGTGGCTACACCTTC; CDR3 protein: CASSSLNTGLGGYTF; CDR3 length: 15; D gene: -; V gene: TRBV7-2; J gene: TRBJ1-2; clone size: -
CDR3 DNA: TGTGCCAGCAGCTTGGCCCTAACGTTCGCGGGGGTGGACAATGAGCAGTTCTTC; CDR3 protein: CASSLALTFAGVDNEQFF; CDR3 length: 18; D gene: TRBD2; V gene: TRBV5-4; J gene: TRBJ2-1; clone size: -
CDR3 DNA: TGCGCCAGCAGCCAAGATACCCCTATGAACACTGAAGCTTTCTTT; CDR3 protein: CASSQDTPMNTEAFF; CDR3 length: 15; D gene: -; V gene: TRBV4-3; J gene: TRBJ1-1; clone size: once
CDR3 DNA: TGTGCCAGCAGCTTAGTTGCGAGCATGGCCCAGTACTTC; CDR3 protein: CASSLVASMAQYF; CDR3 length: 13; D gene: -; V gene: TRBV7-9; J gene: TRBJ2-5; clone size: once
CDR3 DNA: TGTGCCAGTAGTAGACCCCGGGACGGCAACTATGGCTACACCTTC; CDR3 protein: CASSRPRDGNYGYTF; CDR3 length: 15; D gene: -; V gene: TRBV19; J gene: TRBJ1-2; clone size: -
CDR3 DNA: TGTGCCAGCAGCTCCCCGGGGGTTGTAACAGATACGCAGTATTTT; CDR3 protein: CASSSPGVVTDTQYF; CDR3 length: 15; D gene: -; V gene: TRBV7-9; J gene: TRBJ2-3; clone size: -
CDR3 DNA: TGTGCCAGCAGTTTAAAGACAGCTGATTCCTACGAGCAGTACTTC; CDR3 protein: CASSLKTADSYEQYF; CDR3 length: 15; D gene: -; V gene: TRBV28; J gene: TRBJ2-7; clone size: -
CDR3 DNA: TGTGCCAGCAGAGATCTGAACACCGGGGAGCTGTTTTTT; CDR3 protein: CASRDLNTGELFF; CDR3 length: 13; D gene: -; V gene: TRBV27; J gene: TRBJ2-2; clone size: -
CDR3 DNA: TGCGCCAGCAGCCAAGAATCTAGGGCGAACAATGAGCAGTTCTTC; CDR3 protein: CASSQESRANNEQFF; CDR3 length: 15; D gene: -; V gene: TRBV4-3; J gene: TRBJ2-1; clone size: -
CDR3 DNA: TGTGCCAGCAGCCAAGTAAACAGGGTGAGCTCCTATAATTCACCCCTCCACTTT; CDR3 protein: CASSQVNRVSSYNSPLHF; CDR3 length: 18; D gene: -; V gene: TRBV14; J gene: TRBJ1-6; clone size: -
CDR3 DNA: TGTGCCTCGGGGCGGTCCTCCTACGAGCAGTACTTC; CDR3 protein: CASGRSSYEQYF; CDR3 length: 12; D gene: -; V gene: TRBV11-2; J gene: TRBJ2-7; clone size: -
CDR3 DNA: TGTGCCAGCAGCCCCACAGGGAATGGTCAGCCCCAGCATTTT; CDR3 protein: CASSPTGNGQPQHF; CDR3 length: 14; D gene: -; V gene: TRBV7-9; J gene: TRBJ1-5; clone size: -
CDR3 DNA: TGCGCCAGCAGCTTGACAGGGGCTGAAGCTTTCTTT; CDR3 protein: CASSLTGAEAFF; CDR3 length: 12; D gene: TRBD1; V gene: TRBV5-1; J gene: TRBJ1-1; clone size: few